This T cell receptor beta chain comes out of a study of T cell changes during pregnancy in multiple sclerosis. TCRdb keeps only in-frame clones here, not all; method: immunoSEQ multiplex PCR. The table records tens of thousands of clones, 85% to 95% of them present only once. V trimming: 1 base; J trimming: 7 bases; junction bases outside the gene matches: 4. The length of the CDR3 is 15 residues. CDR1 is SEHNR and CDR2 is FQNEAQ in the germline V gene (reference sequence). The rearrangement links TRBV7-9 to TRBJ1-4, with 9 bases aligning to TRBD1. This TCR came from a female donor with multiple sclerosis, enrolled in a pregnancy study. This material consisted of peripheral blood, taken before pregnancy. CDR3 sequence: CASSLGTGAGEKLFF. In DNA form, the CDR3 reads TGTGCCAGCAGCTTAGGGACAGGGGCGGGTGAAAAACTGTTTTTT.